The text below deals with one T cell receptor beta chain. The data are from a study of blood T cell repertoires in COVID-19. Per germline, CDR1 MNHNS and CDR2 SASEGT. The CDR3 is made up of 16 amino acids. V was cut by 4 bases and J by 4 bases, with 14 bases left in between. The assay was immunoSEQ multiplex PCR, and TCRdb's table has in-frame clones only and misses some. Among a few hundred thousand clones listed, roughly 80% were seen once. The source material was PBMCs or T cells enriched from blood (not recorded which). The receptor was isolated from a woman aged 40-49 years with acute COVID-19. This rearrangement joins TRBV6-1 to TRBJ2-6; D is perhaps TRBD2 (6 bases). The CDR3 reads CASSARRRAGANVLTF. CDR3 DNA sequence: TGTGCCAGCAGTGCGCGCCGGAGGGCCGGGGCCAACGTCCTGACTTTC.